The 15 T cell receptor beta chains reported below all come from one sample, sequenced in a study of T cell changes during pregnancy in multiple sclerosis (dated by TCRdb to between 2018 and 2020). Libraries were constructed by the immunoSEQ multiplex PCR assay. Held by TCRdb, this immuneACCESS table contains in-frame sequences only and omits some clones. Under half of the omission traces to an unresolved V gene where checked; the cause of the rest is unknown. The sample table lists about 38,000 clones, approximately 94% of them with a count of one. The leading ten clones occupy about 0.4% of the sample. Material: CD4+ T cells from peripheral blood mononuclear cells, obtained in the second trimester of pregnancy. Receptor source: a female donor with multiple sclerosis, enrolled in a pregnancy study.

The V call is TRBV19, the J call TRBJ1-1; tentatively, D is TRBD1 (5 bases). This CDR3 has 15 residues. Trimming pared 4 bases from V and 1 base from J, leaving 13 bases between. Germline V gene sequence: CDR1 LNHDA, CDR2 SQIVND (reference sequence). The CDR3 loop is CASSKIQVTNTEAFF. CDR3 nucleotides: TGTGCCAGTAGTAAGATACAGGTAACGAACACTGAAGCTTTCTTT. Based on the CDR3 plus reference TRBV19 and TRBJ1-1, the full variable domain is DGGITQSPKYLFRKEGQNVTLSCEQNLNHDAMYWYRQDPGQGLRLIYYSQIVNDFQKGDIAEGYSVSREKKESFPLTVTSAQKNPTAFYLCASSKIQVTNTEAFFGQGTRLTVV.

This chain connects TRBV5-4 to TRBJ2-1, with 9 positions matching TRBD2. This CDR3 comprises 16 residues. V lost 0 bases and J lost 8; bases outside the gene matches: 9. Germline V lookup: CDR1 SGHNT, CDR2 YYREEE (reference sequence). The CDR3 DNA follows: TGTGCCAGCAGCTTGGCCAGGAGCGGGAGGTCCCATGAGCAGTTCTTC. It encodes CASSLARSGRSHEQFF.

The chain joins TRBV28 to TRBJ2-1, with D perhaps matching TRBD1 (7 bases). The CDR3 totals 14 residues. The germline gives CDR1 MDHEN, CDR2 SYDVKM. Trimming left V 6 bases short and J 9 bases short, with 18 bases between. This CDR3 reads CASRLAGGRSEQFF. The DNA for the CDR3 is TGTGCCAGCAGGCTAGCAGGGGGGAGGAGTGAGCAGTTCTTC.

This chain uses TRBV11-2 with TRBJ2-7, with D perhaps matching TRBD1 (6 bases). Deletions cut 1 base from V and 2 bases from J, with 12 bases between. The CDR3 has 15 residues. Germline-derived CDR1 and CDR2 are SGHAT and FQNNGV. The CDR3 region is CASSLGQGRTYEQYF. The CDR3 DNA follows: TGTGCCAGCAGCTTAGGCCAGGGGAGAACCTACGAGCAGTACTTC. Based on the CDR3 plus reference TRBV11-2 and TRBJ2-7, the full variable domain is EAGVAQSPRYKIIEKRQSVAFWCNPISGHATLYWYQQILGQGPKLLIQFQNNGVVDDSQLPKDRFSAERLKGVDSTLKIQPAKLEDSAVYLCASSLGQGRTYEQYFGPGTRLTVT.

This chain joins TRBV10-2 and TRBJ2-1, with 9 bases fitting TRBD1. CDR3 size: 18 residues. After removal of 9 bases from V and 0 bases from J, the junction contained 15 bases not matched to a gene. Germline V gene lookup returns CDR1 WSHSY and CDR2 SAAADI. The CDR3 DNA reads TGCGCCAGTGGGGACAGGGTAACCAACCCGAGCTCCTACAATGAGCAGTTCTTC. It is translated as CASGDRVTNPSSYNEQFF.

The CDR3 region is CASSTGSGNTIYF. DNA for the CDR3: TGTGCCAGCAGCACAGGGTCTGGAAACACCATATATTTT. The gene calls are TRBV5-4 and TRBJ1-3, with D maybe TRBD1 (6 bases). The CDR3 has 13 residues. Germline lookup yields CDR1 SGHNT and CDR2 YYREEE (reference sequence). Between the trimmed V and J ends, which lost 4 bases and 1 base, there was a span of 6 bases. The whole variable domain, filled in from reference TRBV5-4 and TRBJ1-3, reads ETGVTQSPTHLIKTRGQQVTLRCSSQSGHNTVSWYQQALGQGPQFIFQYYREEENGRGNFPPRFSGLQFPNYSSELNVNALELDDSALYLCASSTGSGNTIYFGEGSWLTVV.

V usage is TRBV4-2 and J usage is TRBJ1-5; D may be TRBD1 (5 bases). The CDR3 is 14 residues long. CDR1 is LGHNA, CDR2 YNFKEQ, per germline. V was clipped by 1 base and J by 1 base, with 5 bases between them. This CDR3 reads CASSQGQSNQPQHF. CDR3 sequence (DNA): TGTGCCAGCAGCCAAGGACAGAGCAATCAGCCCCAGCATTTT.

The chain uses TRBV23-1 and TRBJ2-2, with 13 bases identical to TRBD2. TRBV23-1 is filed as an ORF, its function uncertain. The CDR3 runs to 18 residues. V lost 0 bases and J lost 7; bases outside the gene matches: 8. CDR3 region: CASSQSKLAGGPDGELFF. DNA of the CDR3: TGCGCCAGCAGTCAATCGAAACTAGCGGGGGGGCCGGACGGGGAGCTGTTTTTT.

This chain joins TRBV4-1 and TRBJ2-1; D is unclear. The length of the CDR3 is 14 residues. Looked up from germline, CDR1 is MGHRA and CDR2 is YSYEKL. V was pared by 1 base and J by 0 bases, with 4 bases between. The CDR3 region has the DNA TGCGCCAGCAGCCAAGCGGGCTCCTACAATGAGCAGTTCTTC. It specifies CASSQAGSYNEQFF.

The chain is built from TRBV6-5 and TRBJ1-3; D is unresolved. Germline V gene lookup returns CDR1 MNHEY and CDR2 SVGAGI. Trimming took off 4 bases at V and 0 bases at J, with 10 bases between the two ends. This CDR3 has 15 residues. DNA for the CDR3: TGTGCCAGCAGTTCGACCGCGGACTCTGGAAACACCATATATTTT. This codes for CASSSTADSGNTIYF.

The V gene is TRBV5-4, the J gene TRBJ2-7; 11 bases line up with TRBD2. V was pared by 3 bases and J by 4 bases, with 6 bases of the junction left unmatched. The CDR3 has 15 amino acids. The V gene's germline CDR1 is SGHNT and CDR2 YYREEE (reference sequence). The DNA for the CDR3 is TGTGCCAGCAGCTCTCGGACTAGCGGGCTGTACGAGCAGTACTTC. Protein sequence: CASSSRTSGLYEQYF.

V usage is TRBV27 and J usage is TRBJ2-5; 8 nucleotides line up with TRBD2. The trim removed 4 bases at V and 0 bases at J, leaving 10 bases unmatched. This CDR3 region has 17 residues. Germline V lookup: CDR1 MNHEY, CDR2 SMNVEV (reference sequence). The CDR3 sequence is CASSYRGGRKYQETQYF. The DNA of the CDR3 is TGTGCCAGCAGTTATCGAGGCGGGAGGAAGTACCAAGAGACCCAGTACTTC.

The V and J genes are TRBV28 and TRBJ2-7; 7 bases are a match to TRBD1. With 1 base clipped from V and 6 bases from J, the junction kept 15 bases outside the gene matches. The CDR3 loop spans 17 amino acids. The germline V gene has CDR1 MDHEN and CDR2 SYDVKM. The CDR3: CASSLFRAGGKLGEQYF. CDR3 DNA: TGTGCCAGCAGTTTATTTCGGGCAGGGGGAAAGTTGGGCGAGCAGTACTTC.

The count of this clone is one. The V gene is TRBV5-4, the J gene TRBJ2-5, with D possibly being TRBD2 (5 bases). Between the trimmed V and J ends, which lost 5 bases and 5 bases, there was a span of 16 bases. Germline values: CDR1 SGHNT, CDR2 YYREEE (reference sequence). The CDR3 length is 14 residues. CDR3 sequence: CASRLWGVWETQYF. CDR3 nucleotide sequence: TGTGCCAGCAGGTTGTGGGGAGTTTGGGAGACCCAGTACTTC.

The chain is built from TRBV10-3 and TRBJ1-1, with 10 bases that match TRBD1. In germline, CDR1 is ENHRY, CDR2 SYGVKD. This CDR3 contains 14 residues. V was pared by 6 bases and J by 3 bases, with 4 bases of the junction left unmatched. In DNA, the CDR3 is TGTGCCATCAGGATGACAGGGGGCTACACTGAAGCTTTCTTT. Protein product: CAIRMTGGYTEAFF.